This TCR beta chain derives from a study of blood T cell repertoires in COVID-19. Overall study: Sites across the United States, Italy and Spain contributed samples from acute and convalescent COVID-19.

CDR3 length equals 12 residues. V shed 1 base and J shed 7 bases, with 8 bases lying between them. CDR1 and CDR2 from the germline V gene are LGHDT and YNNKEL (reference sequence). Produced via immunoSEQ multiplex PCR; TCRdb's table is partial and in-frame only. This table holds approximately 58,000 clones, 80% to 90% found once. The chain uses TRBV3-1 (or the pseudogene TRBV3-2) and TRBJ2-7, with a weak D call TRBD2 (5 bases). This TCR came from an older woman with acute or convalescent COVID-19. Sequenced: peripheral blood. The CDR3 spells CASSQVPGEQYF. The CDR3 region has the DNA TGTGCCAGCAGCCAAGTTCCGGGGGAGCAGTACTTC.